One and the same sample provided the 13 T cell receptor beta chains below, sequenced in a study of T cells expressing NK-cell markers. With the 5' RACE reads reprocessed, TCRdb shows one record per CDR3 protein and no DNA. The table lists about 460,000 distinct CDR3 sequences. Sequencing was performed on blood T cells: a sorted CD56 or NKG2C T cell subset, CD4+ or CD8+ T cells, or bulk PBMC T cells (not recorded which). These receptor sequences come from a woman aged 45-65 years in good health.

CDR3 loop: CASSLETGSGNTIYF. This sequence joins TRBV5-1 and TRBJ1-3; TCRdb reports TRBD1, a call that lacks DNA to check it against. The CDR3 runs to 15 residues. Germline lookup yields CDR1 SGHRS and CDR2 YFSETQ.

The CDR3 spells CASSVSLGGNTIYF. J is TRBJ1-3 and V is TRBV11-2; checking the TCRdb D call of TRBD1 is not possible without DNA. The CDR3 has 14 amino acids. Looked up from germline, CDR1 is SGHAT and CDR2 is FQNNGV.

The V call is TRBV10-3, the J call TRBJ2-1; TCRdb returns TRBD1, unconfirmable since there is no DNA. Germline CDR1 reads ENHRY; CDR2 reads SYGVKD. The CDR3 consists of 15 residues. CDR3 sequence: CATLPWGTGNNEQFF.

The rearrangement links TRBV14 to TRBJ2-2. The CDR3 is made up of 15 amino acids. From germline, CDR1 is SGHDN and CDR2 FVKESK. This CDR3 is CASSQDRVRTGELFF.

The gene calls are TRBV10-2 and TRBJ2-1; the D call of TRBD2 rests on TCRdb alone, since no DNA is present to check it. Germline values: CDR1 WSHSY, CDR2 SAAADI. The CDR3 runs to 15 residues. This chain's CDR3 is CASSNGGRAVNEQFF.

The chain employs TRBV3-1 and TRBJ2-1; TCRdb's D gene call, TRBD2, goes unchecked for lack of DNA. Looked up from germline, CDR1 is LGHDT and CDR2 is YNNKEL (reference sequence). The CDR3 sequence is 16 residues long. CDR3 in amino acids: CASSPKERVLYNEQFF.

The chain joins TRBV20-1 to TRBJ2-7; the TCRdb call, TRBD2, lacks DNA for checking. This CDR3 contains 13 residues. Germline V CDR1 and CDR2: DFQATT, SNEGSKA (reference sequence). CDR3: CSAREAGGPLQYF.

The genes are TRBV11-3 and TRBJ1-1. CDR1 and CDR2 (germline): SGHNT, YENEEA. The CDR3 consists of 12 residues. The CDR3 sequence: CASSSIVGRAFF.

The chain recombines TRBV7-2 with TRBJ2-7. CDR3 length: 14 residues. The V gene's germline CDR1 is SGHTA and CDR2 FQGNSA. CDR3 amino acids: CASSLVPIVREQYF.

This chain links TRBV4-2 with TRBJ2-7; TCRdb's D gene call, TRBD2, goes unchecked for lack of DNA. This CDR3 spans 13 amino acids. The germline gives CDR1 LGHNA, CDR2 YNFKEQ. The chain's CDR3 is CASSHLTGGEQYF.

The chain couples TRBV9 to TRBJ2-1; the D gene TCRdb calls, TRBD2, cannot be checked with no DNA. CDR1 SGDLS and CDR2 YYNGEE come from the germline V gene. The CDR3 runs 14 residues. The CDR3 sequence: CASSVGNFMGLPFF.

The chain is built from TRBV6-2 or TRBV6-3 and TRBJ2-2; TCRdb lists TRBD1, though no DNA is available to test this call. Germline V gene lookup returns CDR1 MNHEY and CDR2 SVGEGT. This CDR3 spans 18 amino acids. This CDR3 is CASSYSQQGAQRVGELFF.

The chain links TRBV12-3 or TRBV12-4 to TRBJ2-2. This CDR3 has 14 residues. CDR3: CASSLAIATGELFF.